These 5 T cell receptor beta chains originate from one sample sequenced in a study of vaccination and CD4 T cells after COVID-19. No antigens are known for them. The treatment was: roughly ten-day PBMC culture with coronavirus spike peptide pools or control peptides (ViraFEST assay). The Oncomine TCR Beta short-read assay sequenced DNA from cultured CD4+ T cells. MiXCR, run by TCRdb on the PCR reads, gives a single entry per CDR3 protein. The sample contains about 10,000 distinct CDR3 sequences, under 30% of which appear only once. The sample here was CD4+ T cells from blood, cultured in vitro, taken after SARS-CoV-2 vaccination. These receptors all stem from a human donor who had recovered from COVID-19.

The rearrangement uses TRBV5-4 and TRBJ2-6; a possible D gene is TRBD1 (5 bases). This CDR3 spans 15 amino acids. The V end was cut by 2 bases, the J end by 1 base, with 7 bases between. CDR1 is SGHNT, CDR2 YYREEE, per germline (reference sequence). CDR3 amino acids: CASSFRVSGANVLTF. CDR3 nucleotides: TGTGCCAGCAGCTTCAGGGTATCTGGGGCCAACGTCCTGACTTTC.

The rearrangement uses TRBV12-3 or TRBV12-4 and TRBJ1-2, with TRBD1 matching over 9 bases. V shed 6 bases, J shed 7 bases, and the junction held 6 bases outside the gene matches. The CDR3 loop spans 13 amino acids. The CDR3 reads CASRPQGALGYTF. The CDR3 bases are TGTGCCAGCAGACCACAGGGGGCGCTTGGCTACACCTTC.

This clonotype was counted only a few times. The DNA of the CDR3 is TGTGCCAGTAGTATTCAGGGGGCGGGCGGGGAGCTGTTTTTT. Its protein is CASSIQGAGGELFF. The chain combines TRBV19 with TRBJ2-2, with TRBD1 identical over 8 bases. The CDR3 is made up of 14 amino acids. Germline V gene sequence: CDR1 LNHDA, CDR2 SQIVND (reference sequence). V lost 3 bases and J lost 7; bases outside the gene matches: 4.

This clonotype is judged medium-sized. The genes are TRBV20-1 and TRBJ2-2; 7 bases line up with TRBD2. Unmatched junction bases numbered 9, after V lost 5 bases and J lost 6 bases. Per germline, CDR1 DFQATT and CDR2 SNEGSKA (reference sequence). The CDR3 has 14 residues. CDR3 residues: CSASRGRGAGELFF. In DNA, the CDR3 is TGCAGTGCTTCACGCGGGAGAGGCGCCGGGGAGCTGTTTTTT.

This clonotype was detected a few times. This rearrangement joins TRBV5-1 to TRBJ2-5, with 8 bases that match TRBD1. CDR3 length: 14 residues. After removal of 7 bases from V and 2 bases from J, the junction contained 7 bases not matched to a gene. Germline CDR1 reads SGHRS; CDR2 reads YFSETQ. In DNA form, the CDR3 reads TGCGCCAGCTCTGGACAGGGCCTACAAGAGACCCAGTACTTC. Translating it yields CASSGQGLQETQYF.